This T cell receptor (beta chain) was sequenced during a study of shared clonotypes between healthy human individuals. As defined, naive CD8 cells were CD45RO-negative and positively selected for CCR7, with terminally differentiated effector memory CD45RA+ cells excluded. Donors were healthy HIV-negative adults without recent acute infections or vaccinations. The study, taken as a whole, reports: Naive subsets generally had larger estimated richness than memory subsets.

About this clone: Its specificity is not known.

There are 17 residues in the CDR3. Germline trimming cut 0 bases from V and 7 bases from J; bases unmatched to any gene: 5. From germline, CDR1 is SEHNR and CDR2 FQNEAQ (reference sequence). The protocol was immunoSEQ multiplex PCR, while the TCRdb copy is restricted to in-frame clones and leaves out a portion. This sample yields millions of clones, of which just over 90% are seen a single time; roughly 1.7% belongs to the top ten. The specimen was naive CD8+ T cells from PBMCs. This receptor was identified in a man between 18 and 35 years old in good health. Some clones in this sample may be carry-over from other donors' samples. This chain joins TRBV7-9 and TRBJ2-2, with 13 bases identical to TRBD2. The CDR3 DNA reads as TGTGCCAGCAGCTTAGCAACTAGCGGGAGGGCCCACGGGGAGCTGTTTTTT. It translates to CASSLATSGRAHGELFF.